This is a list of T cell receptor beta chains from one sample in a study of cytotoxic CD8 clonotypes in ibrutinib-treated CLL. Sequenced by immunoSEQ multiplex PCR; TCRdb stores in-frame clones only, minus some. This table holds some 200,000 clones, 65% to 80% found once. Sample: PBMCs, taken after 12 months of ibrutinib treatment. These receptors were obtained from a human donor with chronic lymphocytic leukemia. Both conserved end residues are part of each CDR3. A D gene is named only where the DNA matches it firmly. Some rows have no size entry. The others give once, few or many, or a class for an expanded clone.

CASSTAGLPDTQYF	TGTGCCAGCAGTACGGCAGGTCTCCCAGATACGCAGTATTTT	TRBV25-1	TRBJ2-3	once	.
CASRDRGTGKYEQYF	TGTGCCAGTAGGGACAGAGGGACAGGGAAATACGAGCAGTACTTC	TRBV19	TRBJ2-7	.	TRBD1
CASSSEAFF	TGTGCCAGCAGCTCCGAAGCTTTCTTT	TRBV7-9	TRBJ1-1	.	.
CSARVNYGYTF	TGCAGCGCCAGGGTAAACTATGGCTACACCTTC	TRBV29-1	TRBJ1-2	few	.
CASSRVWNEKLFF	TGTGCCAGCTCCCGGGTGTGGAATGAAAAACTGTTTTTT	TRBV11-3	TRBJ1-4	.	.
CASSPPNQPGEKLFF	TGTGCCAGCTCACCACCGAATCAACCTGGTGAAAAACTGTTTTTT	TRBV18	TRBJ1-4	.	.
CASSSGLAGALQETQYF	TGCGCCAGCAGCTCCGGACTAGCGGGGGCCCTACAAGAGACCCAGTACTTC	TRBV5-1	TRBJ2-5	.	TRBD2
CAWSEWQGHTEAFF	TGTGCCTGGAGTGAGTGGCAGGGGCACACTGAAGCTTTCTTT	TRBV30	TRBJ1-1	few	.
CASSRHREDTEAFF	TGTGCCAGCAGCCGGCATCGGGAGGACACTGAAGCTTTCTTT	TRBV7-3	TRBJ1-1	once	.
CASSPTPRNTEAFF	TGTGCCAGCAGTCCAACCCCGAGGAACACTGAAGCTTTCTTT	TRBV6-4	TRBJ1-1	once	.
CASRRLPRGPSTDTQYF	TGTGCCAGCAGAAGACTACCACGGGGTCCTAGCACAGATACGCAGTATTTT	TRBV27	TRBJ2-3	.	.
CASSPVSVPYGYTF	TGTGCCAGCTCACCAGTTTCTGTACCCTATGGCTACACCTTC	TRBV18	TRBJ1-2	.	.
CASSPETGGPGYTF	TGTGCCAGCAGTCCCGAGACAGGGGGCCCTGGCTACACCTTC	TRBV5-4	TRBJ1-2	.	TRBD1
CASSQKGTSGGLTDTQYF	TGTGCCAGCAGCCAGAAGGGCACTAGCGGGGGTCTCACAGATACGCAGTATTTT	TRBV4-2	TRBJ2-3	.	TRBD2
CASSLRQPTDTQYF	TGTGCCAGCAGTTTAAGGCAGCCCACAGATACGCAGTATTTT	TRBV28	TRBJ2-3	.	.
CASSSYIQETQYF	TGTGCCAGCAGTAGTTACATCCAAGAGACCCAGTACTTC	TRBV27	TRBJ2-5	.	.
CASSLARGGLRTYEQYF	TGCGCCAGCAGCTTGGCCCGAGGGGGACTAAGAACCTACGAGCAGTACTTC	TRBV5-1	TRBJ2-7	.	.
CASSLGARNYGYTF	TGTGCCAGCAGCTTAGGGGCCAGGAACTATGGCTACACCTTC	TRBV7-9	TRBJ1-2	.	.
CASSLTGAAEAFF	TGCGCCAGCAGCCTGACAGGGGCCGCTGAAGCTTTCTTT	TRBV5-1	TRBJ1-1	.	TRBD1
CASSPQRAGGLTDTQYF	TGTGCCAGCAGTCCCCAGAGAGCGGGAGGACTCACAGATACGCAGTATTTT	TRBV27	TRBJ2-3	.	TRBD2
CSVAWDSGNTIYF	TGCAGCGTAGCCTGGGACTCTGGAAACACCATATATTTT	TRBV29-1	TRBJ1-3	.	.
CASSLAGQGATQHF	TGTGCCAGCAGCTTAGCGGGACAGGGTGCAACCCAGCATTTT	TRBV7-2	TRBJ1-5	few	TRBD1
CASTLSARELFF	TGCGCCAGCACCTTGTCGGCCAGGGAGCTGTTTTTT	TRBV5-1	TRBJ2-2	few	.
CASSGSGWDNEQFF	TGTGCCAGCAGCGGGAGCGGTTGGGACAATGAGCAGTTCTTC	TRBV7-2	TRBJ2-1	.	.
CASSELLAGGETQYF	TGTGCCAGCAGTGAACTACTAGCGGGGGGAGAGACCCAGTACTTC	TRBV2	TRBJ2-5	.	TRBD2
CASSSSQETQYF	TGTGCCAGCAGCAGTTCACAAGAGACCCAGTACTTC	TRBV6-5	TRBJ2-5	.	.
CASSSSGVAYGYTF	TGTGCCAGCAGCTCATCGGGGGTGGCGTATGGCTACACCTTC	TRBV7-9	TRBJ1-2	once	.
CASSLTPRLAGGADTQYF	TGTGCCAGCAGCTTAACGCCTCGACTAGCGGGAGGTGCAGATACGCAGTATTTT	TRBV7-3	TRBJ2-3	.	TRBD2
CASIAGTRAGELFF	TGTGCCAGCATAGCCGGCACCCGAGCCGGGGAGCTGTTTTTT	TRBV6-1	TRBJ2-2	.	.
CASSLTGAISYEQYF	TGTGCCAGCAGCTTAACGGGAGCGATCTCCTACGAGCAGTACTTC	TRBV11-3	TRBJ2-7	.	.
CSVLGQHYGYTF	TGCAGCGTGCTCGGACAGCACTATGGCTACACCTTC	TRBV29-1	TRBJ1-2	few	.
CASSPHPPTGKGEQYF	TGCGCCAGCAGCCCGCACCCCCCGACAGGGAAAGGAGAGCAGTACTTC	TRBV4-3	TRBJ2-7	.	TRBD1
CASTYRDAAFF	TGTGCCAGCACTTATCGGGACGCCGCTTTCTTT	TRBV6-5	TRBJ1-1	.	.
CASSDLDRGPSYGYTF	TGTGCCAGCAGTGATCTGGACAGGGGGCCATCCTATGGCTACACCTTC	TRBV6-1	TRBJ1-2	.	TRBD1
CASSLPSVGHDEQYF	TGTGCCAGCTCACTCCCTTCGGTCGGGCACGACGAGCAGTACTTC	TRBV18	TRBJ2-7	.	.
CASSYSVLSSTEAFF	TGTGCCAGCAGTTACTCGGTCCTTTCCTCCACTGAAGCTTTCTTT	TRBV6-5	TRBJ1-1	.	.
CASSLQYNEQFF	TGCGCCAGCAGCTTACAGTACAATGAGCAGTTCTTC	TRBV5-1	TRBJ2-1	.	.
CASSLWTGTNTGELFF	TGTGCCAGCAGCCTCTGGACAGGGACGAACACCGGGGAGCTGTTTTTT	TRBV7-9	TRBJ2-2	.	TRBD1
CASSFTGGAGGYTF	TGTGCCAGCAGCTTCACAGGGGGCGCAGGTGGCTACACCTTC	TRBV5-6	TRBJ1-2	.	TRBD1
CASSIERFYEQYF	TGTGCCAGTAGTATAGAAAGATTCTACGAGCAGTACTTC	TRBV19	TRBJ2-7	.	.
CASQKGTGLETQYF	TGTGCCTCCCAGAAAGGTACCGGCCTAGAGACCCAGTACTTC	TRBV2	TRBJ2-5	.	.